Listed below are T cell receptor beta chains from one sample, sequenced in a study of T cell repertoires in cytomegalovirus infection. Via MiXCR, TCRdb re-called the reads, giving one row per CDR3 protein. The table includes about 310,000 distinct CDR3 sequences, 25% detected once. These receptors lack a known antigen. Here the sequenced sample was cultured PBMCs, taken from culture after CMV antigen stimulation. The receptor source for this set is a human donor in good health (CMV status not recorded). Some clones in this sample may be carry-over from other donors' samples. Both conserved end residues are part of each CDR3. A D gene is named only where the DNA matches it firmly. Size is stated for part of the rows, as once, few or many counts, or as a class when the clone is expanded.

once	TRBV4-1	.	TRBJ2-7	TGTGCCAGCAGCCAAGAGGATGGCACCTCCTACGAGCAGTACTTC	CASSQEDGTSYEQYF
many	TRBV6-5	TRBD2	TRBJ2-2	TGTGCCAGCAGTTACTTTAGCGGGAGCACCAACACCGGGGAGCTGTTTTTT	CASSYFSGSTNTGELFF
many	TRBV12-3/TRBV12-4	TRBD1	TRBJ2-7	TGTGCCAGCAGCCCCCCCGGGACAGGGTACTACGAGCAGTACTTC	CASSPPGTGYYEQYF
.	TRBV11-2	TRBD2	TRBJ2-3	TGTGCCAGCAGCTTAGGGACTAGCGGGAGAATGGGGGATACGCAGTATTTT	CASSLGTSGRMGDTQYF
.	TRBV7-6	.	TRBJ1-1	TGTGCCAGCAGCTCAATCAGGACAGTTACTGAAGCTTTCTTT	CASSSIRTVTEAFF
.	TRBV12-5	.	TRBJ1-2	TGTGCTAGTGGTTTGGTACTGGGCCAGGGGAGTAGATATGGCTACACCTTC	CASGLVLGQGSRYGYTF
many	TRBV7-2	TRBD2	TRBJ2-1	TGTGCCAGTTCTGGACTAGCGGGAGAAGTTGAGCAGTTCTTC	CASSGLAGEVEQFF
few	TRBV11-3	TRBD2	TRBJ2-1	TGTGCCAGCAGCTTAGATGGTAGCGGGAGCTCCTACAATGAGCAGTTCTTC	CASSLDGSGSSYNEQFF
medium-sized	TRBV7-2	.	TRBJ2-3	TGTGCCAGCAGCCTTTCGATGACGTCAGATACGCAGTATTTT	CASSLSMTSDTQYF
.	TRBV6-2/TRBV6-3	.	TRBJ2-7	TGTGCCAGCAGTTATGGGGTGACAACTTCACAGCAGTACTTC	CASSYGVTTSQQYF
.	TRBV20-1	.	TRBJ2-1	TGCAGTGCTAGAGATATTAGGCAGGGAGATTTCTATGAGCAGTTCTTC	CSARDIRQGDFYEQFF
many	TRBV7-2	.	TRBJ1-5	TGTGCCAGCAGCCCGAGGGGGGGGCATCAGCCCCAGCATTTT	CASSPRGGHQPQHF
.	TRBV7-2	.	TRBJ2-3	TGTGCCAGCACCACCCGTGCGCTCACGGATACGCAGTATTTT	CASTTRALTDTQYF
few	TRBV20-1	.	TRBJ1-1	TGCAGTGCTAAAGGGCAACCCGTCTTGAACACTGAAGCTTTCTTT	CSAKGQPVLNTEAFF
many	TRBV12-3/TRBV12-4	.	TRBJ1-6	TGTGCCAGCAGTTTAGGGGTGAATTCACCCCTCCACTTT	CASSLGVNSPLHF
many	TRBV7-2	.	TRBJ1-2	TGTGCCAGCAGCTTAGTGGCAGCCTCTAAAATTAACTATGGCTACACCTTC	CASSLVAASKINYGYTF
few	TRBV7-9	.	TRBJ1-6	TGTGCCAGCAATTCGGGGGCGCCGAGTAATTCACCCCTCCACTTT	CASNSGAPSNSPLHF
.	TRBV5-8	.	TRBJ1-2	TGTGCCAGCACCCTTTGGCCTGGGGCGGATGGCTACACCTTC	CASTLWPGADGYTF
few	TRBV7-4	TRBD2	TRBJ2-1	TGTGCCAGCAGCTTAGCTGGTAGCGGGTACTCATCCTACAATGAGCAGTTCTTC	CASSLAGSGYSSYNEQFF
few	TRBV6-1	.	TRBJ1-5	TGTGCCAGCAGTTCTGAGGGGAGCAATCAGCCCCAGCATTTT	CASSSEGSNQPQHF
few	TRBV18	TRBD2	TRBJ2-1	TGTGCCAGCTCGACACTAGCGGAGACCTACAATGAGCAGTTCTTC	CASSTLAETYNEQFF
.	TRBV28	TRBD2	TRBJ2-1	TGTGCCAGCAGTTTAAGACTAGCGGGAGTTAGGAATGAGCAGTTCTTC	CASSLRLAGVRNEQFF
.	TRBV4-1	TRBD1	TRBJ1-6	TGCGCCAGCAGCCAAGTTCAGGGGGCAATGGTCCACTTT	CASSQVQGAMVHF
.	TRBV5-6	TRBD2	TRBJ2-2	TGTGCCAGCAGCGACGGCCCTGGACTAGCAAGCACCGGGGAGCTGTTTTTT	CASSDGPGLASTGELFF
.	TRBV4-3	.	TRBJ2-1	TGCGCCAGCAGCCAACTTCGGTACCTAGCACATGAGCAGTTCTTC	CASSQLRYLAHEQFF
.	TRBV19	.	TRBJ2-1	TGTGCCGTAGGCCCCAGAGACAATGAGCAGTTCTTC	CAVGPRDNEQFF
.	TRBV7-4	.	TRBJ2-2	TGTGCCAGCAGCTTAATCAGGACAGTTACCGGGGAGCTGTTTTTT	CASSLIRTVTGELFF
.	TRBV20-1	.	TRBJ1-1	TGCAGTGCTGCCCCGGACGGTAACACTGAAGCTTTCTTT	CSAAPDGNTEAFF
.	TRBV7-2	TRBD1	TRBJ2-1	TGTGCCAGCAGCCCCGATGACAGGGTGCTCGGTGAGCAGTTCTTC	CASSPDDRVLGEQFF
few	TRBV6-2/TRBV6-3	.	TRBJ2-2	TGTGCCAGCAGTTACCTCCGGGGGAACGGGGAGCTGTTTTTT	CASSYLRGNGELFF
.	TRBV20-1	TRBD1	TRBJ1-1	TGCAGTGCTAGAGTGGGACAGGGAGGCACTGAAGCTTTCTTT	CSARVGQGGTEAFF
many	TRBV7-2	TRBD1	TRBJ1-2	TGTGCCAGCAGCTTTGAGCAGGGGGCGCGAGGCTACACCTTC	CASSFEQGARGYTF
.	TRBV27	TRBD2	TRBJ2-5	TGTGCCAGCAGTTTCGGGAGCGGGAGACCCCCTCCAGAGACCCAGTACTTC	CASSFGSGRPPPETQYF
few	TRBV7-8	.	TRBJ2-2	TGTGCCGTCGGGTCCAACACCGGGGAGCTGTTTTTT	CAVGSNTGELFF
many	TRBV12-3/TRBV12-4	.	TRBJ2-3	TGTGCCAGCACCCCTGGGCGGGACACAACCACAGATACGCAGTATTTT	CASTPGRDTTTDTQYF
many	TRBV29-1	.	TRBJ2-1	TGCAGCGTTGGGGTCCCGTCAGTTGAGCAGTTCTTC	CSVGVPSVEQFF
.	TRBV5-1	TRBD1	TRBJ2-7	TGCGCCAGCAGCCCTCCCGGGACAGGGGGCGCGGACGAGCAGTACTTC	CASSPPGTGGADEQYF
many	TRBV7-8	.	TRBJ1-6	TGTGCCAGCAGCTTAGTTGGAGGGGCACTCATTAATTCACCCCTCCACTTT	CASSLVGGALINSPLHF
.	TRBV12-3/TRBV12-4	TRBD1	TRBJ2-7	TGTGCCACTGGTAGGACAGGGGCCCTTGATGAGCAGTACTTC	CATGRTGALDEQYF
.	TRBV19	.	TRBJ1-1	TGTGCCAGTAGTATTTTCGTCGGAGGGAACACTGAAGCTTTCTTT	CASSIFVGGNTEAFF
many	TRBV7-2	.	TRBJ1-3	TGTGCCAGCAGATTGACGGGACCCTCTGGAAACACCATATATTTT	CASRLTGPSGNTIYF
.	TRBV24-1	.	TRBJ1-2	TGTTCCCAAGGAGATTACAGGGACCGAAGACGCGATGGCTACACCTTC	CSQGDYRDRRRDGYTF